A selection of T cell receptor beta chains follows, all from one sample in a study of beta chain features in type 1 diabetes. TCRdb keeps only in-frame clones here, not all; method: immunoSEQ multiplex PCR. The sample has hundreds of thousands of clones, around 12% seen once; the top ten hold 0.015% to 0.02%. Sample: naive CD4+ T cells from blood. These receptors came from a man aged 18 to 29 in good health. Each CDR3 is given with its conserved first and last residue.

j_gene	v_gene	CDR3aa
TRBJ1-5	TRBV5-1	CASSPGQTHRGNQPQHF
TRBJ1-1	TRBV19	CASSIKEGKDTEAFF
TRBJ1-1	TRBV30	CACHQTGTRNTEAFF
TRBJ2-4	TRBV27	CASSSYRGAKNIQYF
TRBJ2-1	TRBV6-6	CAGGGRAGKAYNEQFF
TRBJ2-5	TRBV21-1	CASSTPRTGQETQYF
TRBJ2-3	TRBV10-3	CAISEGGLATDTQYF
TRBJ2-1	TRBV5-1	CASSTEGTGQFF
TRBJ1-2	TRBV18	CASSPPYNRDYGYTF
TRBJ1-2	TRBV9	CASTSFGGLNYGYTF
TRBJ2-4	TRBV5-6	CASSLGTGRTGIQYF
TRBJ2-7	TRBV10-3	CASSARGSNEQYF
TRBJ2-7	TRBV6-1	CASTFGRRSYEQYF
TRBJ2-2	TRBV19	CASRGVEGTGELFF
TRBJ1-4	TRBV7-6	CASSLFEGEHEKLFF
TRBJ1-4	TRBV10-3	CAISEGTGGDEKLFF
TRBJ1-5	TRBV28	CASREDSPQPQHF
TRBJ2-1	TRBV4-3	CASSQGLLAGSEQFF
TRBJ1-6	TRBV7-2	CASSLVGRDPLHF
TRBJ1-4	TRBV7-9	CASSRGQGEKLFF
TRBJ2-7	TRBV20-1	CSATHLEQYF
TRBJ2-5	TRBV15	CATSRGGGLAGETQYF
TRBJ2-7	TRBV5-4	CASSLASGREQYF
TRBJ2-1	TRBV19	CASSRLGGEWNEQFF
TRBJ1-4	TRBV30	CAWRTGDEKLFF
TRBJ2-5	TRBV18	CASSPRGQGNQETQYF
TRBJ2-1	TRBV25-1	CASTQDRGGNEQFF
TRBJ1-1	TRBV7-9	CASSTTGGTEAFF
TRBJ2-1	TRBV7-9	CASSLGYRVDEQFF
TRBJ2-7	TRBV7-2	CASSSYYEQYF
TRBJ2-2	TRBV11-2	CASSSRFAGTNTGELFF
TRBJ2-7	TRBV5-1	CASSQTSGGTYEQYF
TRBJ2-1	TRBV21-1	CASSIKTRDNEQFF
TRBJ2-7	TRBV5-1	CASSPPGLVNSYEQYF
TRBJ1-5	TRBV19	CASSIWALTNQPQHF
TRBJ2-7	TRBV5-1	CASSLRIAGGEHYEQYF